This TCR beta chain was retrieved from a study of CD8 T cells in Susac syndrome. RNA, at roughly 0.45 to 1 ug, was reverse transcribed with random hexamers. MiXCR, applied by TCRdb to the immunoSEQ multiplex PCR reads, yields one record per CDR3 protein. The sample gives about 190,000 distinct CDR3 sequences, 91% of which show up once; roughly 0.087% is in the top ten. J gave up 2 bases and V 4 bases, and 4 bases lay outside the gene matches. This CDR3 region has 13 residues. Germline V gene lookup returns CDR1 GTSNPN and CDR2 SVGIG (reference sequence). TCR beta was sequenced from blood CD8+ and CD4+ T cells.

The sequenced material came from CD4+ T cells from PBMCs. J is TRBJ1-2 and V is TRBV30, with 7 bases lining up with TRBD1. This clonotype originated in a human donor with Susac syndrome. In DNA form, the CDR3 reads TGTGCCTGGAATTTGGACAGGAACTATGGCTACACCTTC. This codes for CAWNLDRNYGYTF.